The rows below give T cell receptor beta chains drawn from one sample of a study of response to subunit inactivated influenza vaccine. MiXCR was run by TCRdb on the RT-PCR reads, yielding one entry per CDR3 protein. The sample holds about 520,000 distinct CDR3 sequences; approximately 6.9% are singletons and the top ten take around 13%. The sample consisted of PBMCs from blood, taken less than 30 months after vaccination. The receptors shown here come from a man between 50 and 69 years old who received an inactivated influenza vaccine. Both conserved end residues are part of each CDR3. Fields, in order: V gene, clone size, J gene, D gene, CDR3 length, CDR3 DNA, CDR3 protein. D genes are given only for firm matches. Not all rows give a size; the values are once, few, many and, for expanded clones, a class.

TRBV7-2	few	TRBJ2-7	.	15	TGTGCCAGCAGCTTTACCCCGGGACTCGCCTACGAGCAGTACTTC	CASSFTPGLAYEQYF
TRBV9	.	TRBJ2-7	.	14	TGTGCCAGCAGCGTCTCAGAACGGGCCTACGAGCAGTACTTC	CASSVSERAYEQYF
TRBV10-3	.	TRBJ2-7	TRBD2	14	TGTGCCACCCAGGCCGGGACTAGGGATTACGAGCAGTACTTC	CATQAGTRDYEQYF
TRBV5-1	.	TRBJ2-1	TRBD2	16	TGCGCCAGCAGCGCCCCTAGCGGGGGGACCTACAATGAGCAGTTCTTC	CASSAPSGGTYNEQFF
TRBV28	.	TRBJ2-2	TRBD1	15	TGTGCCAGCAGAGACAGGGGGCCCCGTTCCGGGGAGCTGTTTTTT	CASRDRGPRSGELFF
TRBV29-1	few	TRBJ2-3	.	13	TGCAGCGTTGCGATCAGGGGCCGAGATACGCAGTATTTT	CSVAIRGRDTQYF
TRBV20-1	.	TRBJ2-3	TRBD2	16	TGCAGTGCTAGCGGGCGACTAGCGGGGAACACAGATACGCAGTATTTT	CSASGRLAGNTDTQYF
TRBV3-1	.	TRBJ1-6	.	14	TGTGCCAGCAGCCAAGTCACTGCTGGTACACCCCTCCACTTT	CASSQVTAGTPLHF
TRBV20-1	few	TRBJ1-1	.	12	TGCAGTGCTAGTTTGAGGGATACTGAAGCTTTCTTT	CSASLRDTEAFF
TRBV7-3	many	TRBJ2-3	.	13	TGTGCCAGCAGCAACGCGGTTAGCGATACGCAGTATTTT	CASSNAVSDTQYF
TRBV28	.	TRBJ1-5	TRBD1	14	TGTGCCAGCAGCTATGACAGGGGAGATCAGCCCCAGCATTTT	CASSYDRGDQPQHF
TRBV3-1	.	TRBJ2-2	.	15	TGTGCCAGCAGCCAACTCCAGGGACTCACCGGGGAGCTGTTTTTT	CASSQLQGLTGELFF
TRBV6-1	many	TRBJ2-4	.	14	TGTGCCAGCAGTCAGATCCACTCAATTAACATTCAGTACTTC	CASSQIHSINIQYF
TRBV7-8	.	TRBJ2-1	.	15	TGTGCCAGCAGCTCGGAGTGGCGGGTCTACAATGAGCAGTTCTTC	CASSSEWRVYNEQFF